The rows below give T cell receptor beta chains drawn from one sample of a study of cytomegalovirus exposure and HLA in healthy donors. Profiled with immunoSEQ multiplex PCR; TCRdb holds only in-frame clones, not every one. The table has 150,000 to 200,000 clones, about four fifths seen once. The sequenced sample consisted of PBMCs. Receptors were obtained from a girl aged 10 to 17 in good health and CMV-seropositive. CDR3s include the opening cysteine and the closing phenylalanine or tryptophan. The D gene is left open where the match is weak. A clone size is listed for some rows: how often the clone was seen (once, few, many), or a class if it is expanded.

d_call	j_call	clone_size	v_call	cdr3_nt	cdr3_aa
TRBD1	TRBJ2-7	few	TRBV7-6	TGTGCCAGCAGCTTAGGGACAGGAACCTACGAGCAGTACTTC	CASSLGTGTYEQYF
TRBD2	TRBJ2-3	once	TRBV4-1	TGCGCCAGCAGCCAAGAGACACTAGCGGGGGGAGATACGCAGTATTTT	CASSQETLAGGDTQYF
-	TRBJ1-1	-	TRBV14	TGTGCCAGCAGCCGGTCAGGGATCGACACTGAAGCTTTCTTT	CASSRSGIDTEAFF
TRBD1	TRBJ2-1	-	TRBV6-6	TGTGCCAGCAGTTATCGACAGGGGTTGAATGAGCAGTTCTTC	CASSYRQGLNEQFF
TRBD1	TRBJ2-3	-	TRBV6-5	TGTGCCAGCAGTTCGGGACAGCCTATCACAGATACGCAGTATTTT	CASSSGQPITDTQYF
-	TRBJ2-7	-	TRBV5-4	TGTGCCAGCAGCTTTGGGACTCGTACGGAGCAGTACTTC	CASSFGTRTEQYF
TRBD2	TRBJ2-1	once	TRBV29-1	TGCAGCGTGGTCCCTCTGGCGGGGGGTTCCTACAATGAGCAGTTCTTC	CSVVPLAGGSYNEQFF
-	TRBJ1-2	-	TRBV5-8	TGTGCCAGCAGCCCGGGACACACGAACTATGGCTACACCTTC	CASSPGHTNYGYTF
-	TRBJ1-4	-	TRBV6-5	TGTGCCAGCAGTTTAGAGGTGGCCGAAGTTAATGAAAAACTGTTTTTT	CASSLEVAEVNEKLFF
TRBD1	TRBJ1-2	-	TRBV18	TGTGCCAGCTCTCGCGGACAGGGACAGGGTGGCTACACCTTC	CASSRGQGQGGYTF
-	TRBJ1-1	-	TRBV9	TGTGCCAGCAGCGTAGCGGGAAAGGGTGAAGCTTTCTTT	CASSVAGKGEAFF
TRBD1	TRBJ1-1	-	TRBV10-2	TGCGCCAGCAGTGGACAGGGGAACACTGAAGCTTTCTTT	CASSGQGNTEAFF
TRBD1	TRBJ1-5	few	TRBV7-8	TGTGCCAGCAGCTTAGACCGGACAGGGAGTGATCAGCCCCAGCATTTT	CASSLDRTGSDQPQHF
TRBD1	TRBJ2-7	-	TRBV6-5	TGTGCCAGCAGTAACAGGGGGCCATACGAGCAGTACTTC	CASSNRGPYEQYF
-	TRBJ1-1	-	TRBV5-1	TGCGCCAGCAGCGGGTGGGGGACTGGGGTCACTGAAGCTTTCTTT	CASSGWGTGVTEAFF
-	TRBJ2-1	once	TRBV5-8	TGTGCCAGCAGCTTGTACGGCGGGGAGTACAATGAGCAGTTCTTC	CASSLYGGEYNEQFF
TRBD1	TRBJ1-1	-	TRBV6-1	TGTGCCAGCAGTGAAGATACAGGGGGGGGAACTGAAGCTTTCTTT	CASSEDTGGGTEAFF
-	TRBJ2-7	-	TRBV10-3	TGTGCCATCAGAATTCGACAAGGCGACGAGCAGTACTTC	CAIRIRQGDEQYF
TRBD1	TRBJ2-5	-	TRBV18	TGTGCCAGCTCACCTGATCAGGGGGCGATTGAGACCCAGTACTTC	CASSPDQGAIETQYF
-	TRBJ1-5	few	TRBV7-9	TGTGCCAGCAGACCAGAAGGTAGGCAGGCCAATCAGCCCCAGCATTTT	CASRPEGRQANQPQHF
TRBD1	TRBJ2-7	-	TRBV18	TGTGCCAGCTCCGGGACAGGGGACACCTACGAGCAGTACTTC	CASSGTGDTYEQYF
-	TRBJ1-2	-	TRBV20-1	TGCAGTGCCCTCCAGGATGGCTACACCTTC	CSALQDGYTF
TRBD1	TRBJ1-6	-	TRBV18	TGTGCCAGCTCACAGGACAGGGTTGCAAGTAATTCACCCCTCCACTTT	CASSQDRVASNSPLHF
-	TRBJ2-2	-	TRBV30	TGTGCCTGGAGTGCTCTGGGCGGGGGCCCAAACACCGGGGAGCTGTTTTTT	CAWSALGGGPNTGELFF
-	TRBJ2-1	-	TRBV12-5	TGTGCTAGTGGTTCGATCTCCGGGGTTGATTATGAGCAGTTCTTC	CASGSISGVDYEQFF
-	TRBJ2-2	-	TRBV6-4	TGTGCCAGCAGTGAGAGGCACCCCATGAACACCGGGGAGCTGTTTTTT	CASSERHPMNTGELFF
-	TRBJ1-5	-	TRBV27	TGTGCCAGCAGTTTAGGGCAGGGCAATCAGCCCCAGCATTTT	CASSLGQGNQPQHF
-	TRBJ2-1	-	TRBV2	TGTGCCAGCAGTGCTTCCTACAATGAGCAGTTCTTC	CASSASYNEQFF
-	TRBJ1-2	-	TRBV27	TGTGCCAGCAATCCAAAGACATTCTATGGCTACACCTTC	CASNPKTFYGYTF
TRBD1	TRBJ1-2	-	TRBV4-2	TGTGCCAGCGGCCAAGTGGGACAGGCATTAATCTATGGCTACACCTTC	CASGQVGQALIYGYTF
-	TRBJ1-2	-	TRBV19	TGTGCCAGTAGTATAGGCACAGCTTCCGGCTACACCTTC	CASSIGTASGYTF
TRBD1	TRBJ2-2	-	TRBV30	TGTGCCTGGAGTGGGTCCCCCCTCGACAGGGCCGGGGAGCTGTTTTTT	CAWSGSPLDRAGELFF
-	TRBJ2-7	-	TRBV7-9	TGTGCCAGCAGCCTTCTCCCAGGGGAAGGTAGGTCCTACGGGCAGTACTTC	CASSLLPGEGRSYGQYF
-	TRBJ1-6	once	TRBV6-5	TGTGCCAGCAGCCTCGGGACACTTCCCCTCCACTTT	CASSLGTLPLHF
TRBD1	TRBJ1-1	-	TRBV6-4	TGTGCCAGCAGTGCACAGGGGGGAGGCACTGAAGCTTTCTTT	CASSAQGGGTEAFF
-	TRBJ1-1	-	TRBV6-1	TGTGCCAGCCAGAATGCGGGAGGGAACACTGAAGCTTTCTTT	CASQNAGGNTEAFF
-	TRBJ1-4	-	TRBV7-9	TGTGCCAGCAGCTTACAGGGGTTTAATGAAAAACTGTTTTTT	CASSLQGFNEKLFF
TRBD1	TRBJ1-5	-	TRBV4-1	TGCGCCAGCAGCCTTCCGGGACAGATAAGTGGGCGGCCCCAGCATTTT	CASSLPGQISGRPQHF
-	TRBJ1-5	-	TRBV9	TGTGCCAGCAGCAGAGGGGTCGGGAGGGATAGCAATCAGCCCCAGCATTTT	CASSRGVGRDSNQPQHF
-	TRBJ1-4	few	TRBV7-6	TGTGCCAGCAGCACCCGACAGATACTAACAACTAATGAAAAACTGTTTTTT	CASSTRQILTTNEKLFF
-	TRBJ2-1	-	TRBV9	TGTGCCAGCAGCGTAGAAGGGGATGAGCAGTTCTTC	CASSVEGDEQFF
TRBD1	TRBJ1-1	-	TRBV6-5	TGTGCCAGCAGAGTCGACAGGGGGAACACTGAAGCTTTCTTT	CASRVDRGNTEAFF
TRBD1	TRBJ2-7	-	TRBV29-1	TGCAGCGCAAGGACAGGGCTTTCCTACGAGCAGTACTTC	CSARTGLSYEQYF
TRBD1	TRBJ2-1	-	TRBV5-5	TGTGCCAGCAGCTTGAGTAGGACAGGTAATGAGCAGTTCTTC	CASSLSRTGNEQFF
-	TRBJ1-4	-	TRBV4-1	TGCGCCAGCAGCCAATGGGGCGGCGGGGGGGAGTTTGAAAAACTGTTTTTT	CASSQWGGGGEFEKLFF
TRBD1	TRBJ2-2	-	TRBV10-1	TGCGCCAGCAGTGATGGCGGGACAGGGGTCGGGGAGCTGTTTTTT	CASSDGGTGVGELFF
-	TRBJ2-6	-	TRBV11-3	TGTGCCAGCAGCTTAGATACAGGGACTGGGGCCAACGTCCTGACTTTC	CASSLDTGTGANVLTF
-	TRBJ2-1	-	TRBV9	TGTGCCAGCAGCCCACCTTTGCGGCGTAGCTCCTACAATGAGCAGTTCTTC	CASSPPLRRSSYNEQFF
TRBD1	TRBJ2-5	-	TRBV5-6	TGTGCCAGCAGCTTCCGGGACAGGTACCAAGAGACCCAGTACTTC	CASSFRDRYQETQYF
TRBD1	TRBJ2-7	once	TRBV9	TGTGCCAGCAGCGTGGGGGACAGGGGCCACGAGCAGTACTTC	CASSVGDRGHEQYF
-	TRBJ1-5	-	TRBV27	TGTGCCAGCAGTTTTAAATGGTCGGGGGGGGACCGCAATCAGCCCCAGCATTTT	CASSFKWSGGDRNQPQHF
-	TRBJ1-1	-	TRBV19	TGTGCCAGTAGTACCTATACAGGGCCCACTGAAGCTTTCTTT	CASSTYTGPTEAFF
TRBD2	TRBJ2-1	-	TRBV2	TGTGCCAGCATCCCACACGGGGGGGCCCTATTTGAGCAGTTCTTC	CASIPHGGALFEQFF
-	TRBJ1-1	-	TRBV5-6	TGTGCCAGCAGCTTGAGCGGGCGTCACGAAGCTTTCTTT	CASSLSGRHEAFF
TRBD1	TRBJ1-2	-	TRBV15	TGTGCCACCAGCAGAAGGACAGGGGACTATGGCTACACCTTC	CATSRRTGDYGYTF
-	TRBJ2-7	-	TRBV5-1	TGCGCCAGCAGCTTGGCCTCCGACAGGCGGTACGAGCAGTACTTC	CASSLASDRRYEQYF
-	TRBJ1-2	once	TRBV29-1	TGCAGCGTCCCACGGGAAGGAGCTAACTATGGCTACACCTTC	CSVPREGANYGYTF